This T cell receptor (beta chain) was sequenced in a study of T cells after posttransplantation cyclophosphamide. This clone has a count of ten or more. Only in-frame clones appear in the TCRdb table, and some are missing; sequencing was by immunoSEQ multiplex PCR. The record shows under 15,000 clones for this sample, with no singletons present. Per the germline V gene, CDR1 is SNHLY and CDR2 is FYNNEI. The CDR3 is 15 amino acids. V lost 6 bases and J lost 6; bases outside the gene matches: 6. Busulfan-fludarabine conditioning, marrow transplant, and cyclophosphamide on days +3 and +4 were administered.

The V call is TRBV2, the J call TRBJ1-5; 12 bases are shared with TRBD1. The source was PBMCs, collected after allogeneic stem cell transplant with posttransplant cyclophosphamide. This clonotype originated in a female patient aged 40-50 years who received an allogeneic stem cell transplant from a related donor, was CMV-positive, and had acute GVHD only. Some of these T cells may belong to the graft donor. The CDR3 nucleotides are TGTGCCAGCAGCCAGGGACAGGGGGCGGGTCAGCCCCAGCATTTT. Its protein product is CASSQGQGAGQPQHF.